A single sample gave rise to the 13 T cell receptor beta chains below, sequenced in a study of cytomegalovirus exposure and HLA in healthy donors. PCR employed 60 Vbeta and 13 Jbeta primers. Using immunoSEQ multiplex PCR, the repertoire was profiled, and TCRdb retains in-frame clones only, with some absent. Here the sample table reports about 59,000 clones. The sample consisted of PBMCs. These receptors were obtained from a man between 25 and 39 years old in good health and CMV-seropositive.

The V gene is TRBV7-2, the J gene TRBJ2-5; 8 bases are shared with TRBD1. The V segment lost 6 bases and the J segment 6 bases; nucleotides outside the gene matches: 6. The CDR3 is made up of 13 amino acids. Looked up from germline, CDR1 is SGHTA and CDR2 is FQGNSA. CDR3 nucleotides: TGTGCCAGCAGGGACAGGGTGGGGAAGACCCAGTACTTC. Protein product: CASRDRVGKTQYF.

This rearrangement joins TRBV7-9 to TRBJ2-1; a weak D match, TRBD2 (5 bases). CDR3 length equals 11 residues. Germline CDR1 SEHNR, CDR2 FQNEAQ (reference sequence). V gave up 1 base and J gave up 15 bases, with 10 bases separating them. The CDR3 spells CASSLGEPRFF. In nucleotides, the CDR3 is TGTGCCAGCAGCTTAGGGGAGCCCAGGTTCTTC.

The CDR3 here is CASSKDRSSTDTQYF. In DNA form, the CDR3 reads TGTGCCAGCAGCAAGGACAGGTCATCCACAGATACGCAGTATTTT. The chain combines TRBV7-2 with TRBJ2-3; 7 positions agree with TRBD1. Trimming took 5 bases from V and 2 from J; bases not matched to a gene: 7. The CDR3 has 15 amino acids. The germline V gene has CDR1 SGHTA and CDR2 FQGNSA.

CDR3 nucleotide sequence: TGTGCCAGCAGAACAGGGACAGGCATAAACACCGGGGAGCTGTTTTTT. Amino acids: CASRTGTGINTGELFF. This chain uses TRBV7-9 with TRBJ2-2, with 8 bases that match TRBD1. The CDR3 extends over 16 amino acids. V lost 6 bases to trimming and J lost 2 bases; unmatched junction nucleotides: 8. Germline values: CDR1 SEHNR, CDR2 FQNEAQ (reference sequence).

This chain links TRBV7-8 with TRBJ2-2; 8 bases line up with TRBD2. The V and J ends lost 5 bases and 5 bases, in that order; junction bases with no gene match: 7. This CDR3 is 15 amino acids long. Looked up from germline, CDR1 is SGHVS and CDR2 is FQNEAQ. The CDR3 DNA is TGTGCCAGCAGCCCCGGGACTAGGTCGACCGGGGAGCTGTTTTTT. Amino acid sequence: CASSPGTRSTGELFF.

The rearrangement links TRBV27 to TRBJ2-2; 7 bases fit TRBD1. This CDR3 contains 15 residues. Germline CDR1 MNHEY, CDR2 SMNVEV (reference sequence). V gave up 5 bases and J gave up 5 bases; unmatched junction bases: 8. This CDR3 reads CASSPELQGTGELFF. For the CDR3, the DNA is TGTGCCAGCAGTCCCGAATTACAGGGGACCGGGGAGCTGTTTTTT.

The J gene is TRBJ2-5, the V gene TRBV5-8, with TRBD2 as a possible D gene (5 bases). This CDR3 is built from 12 residues. Germline V gene lookup returns CDR1 SGHTS and CDR2 YDEGEE. Trimming took 10 bases from V and 4 from J, leaving 14 bases between them. The CDR3 spells CAGGSWGETQYF. For the CDR3, the DNA is TGTGCCGGAGGATCATGGGGAGAGACCCAGTACTTC.

This sequence joins TRBV6-4 and TRBJ2-2; 7 bases are shared with TRBD1. The CDR3 is made up of 14 amino acids. After removal of 3 bases from V and 5 bases from J, the junction contained 3 bases not matched to a gene. Germline V CDR1 and CDR2: MRHNA, SNTAGT. CDR3 coding DNA: TGTGCCAGCAGTGAAGGGGGCGCGACCGGGGAGCTGTTTTTT. This translates into CASSEGGATGELFF.

The chain is built from TRBV4-1 and TRBJ1-2; TRBD1 agrees at 7 bases. Germline CDR1 and CDR2: MGHRA and YSYEKL. CDR3 size: 15 residues. The J segment lost 2 bases and the V segment lost 4 bases, leaving 7 bases of the junction unmatched. For the CDR3, the DNA is TGCGCCAGCAGCCTGGACCCAGGGGGAAACTATGGCTACACCTTC. Protein sequence: CASSLDPGGNYGYTF.

This rearrangement joins TRBV29-1 to TRBJ1-2; D is ambiguous. The V gene lost 4 bases and the J gene lost 2 bases, with 11 bases spanning the gap. This CDR3 contains 13 residues. Germline V gene sequence: CDR1 SQVTM, CDR2 ANQGSEA. The CDR3 region has the DNA TGCAGCGTTGCGGTGGAGACGAACTATGGCTACACCTTC. This sequence encodes CSVAVETNYGYTF.

The V gene is TRBV15, the J gene TRBJ1-2; TRBD1 agrees at 8 bases. This CDR3 is 15 amino acids long. V gave up 1 base and J gave up 2 bases; unmatched junction bases: 3. CDR1 is LNHNV and CDR2 is YYDKDF in the germline V gene (reference sequence). The CDR3 DNA reads as TGTGCCACCAGCAGAGTAGGGACAGGAAACTATGGCTACACCTTC. This sequence encodes CATSRVGTGNYGYTF.

This chain connects TRBV27 to TRBJ2-1; 9 nucleotides line up with TRBD2. J gave up 5 bases and V 6 bases, and 14 bases lay outside the gene matches. CDR1 is MNHEY and CDR2 is SMNVEV in the germline V gene (reference sequence). The CDR3 covers 17 residues. In DNA form, the CDR3 reads TGTGCCAGCAGCCACGTGACTAGCGGCCGAATTGACAATGAGCAGTTCTTC. This gives the protein CASSHVTSGRIDNEQFF.

With regard to this clone: The junction departs from the called germline gene at one end, perhaps through a read error. The gene calls are TRBV27 and TRBJ2-1; 7 bases align to TRBD2. CDR1 and CDR2 from the germline V gene are MNHEY and SMNVEV (reference sequence). The CDR3 totals 16 residues. As DNA, the CDR3 is TGTGCCAGCAGTTTTACCGGCGGGAGCTCCGACAATGAGCAGTTCTTC. It specifies CASSFTGGSSDNEQFF.